This TCR beta chain was observed in a study of technical replicates of blood from a few donors. Trimming cost V 4 bases and J 0 bases, with 9 bases left between them. Per the germline V gene, CDR1 is LNHDA and CDR2 is SQIVND (reference sequence). The CDR3 has 14 amino acids. The repertoire was sequenced with immunoSEQ multiplex PCR; TCRdb's copy has only in-frame clones and lacks some. The data hold under 90,000 clones, with around 97% observed a single time. Sequencing input: T cells isolated from PBMCs. The origin of this receptor is a human donor in good health. The gene calls are TRBV19 and TRBJ1-2; no clear D. The CDR3 region is CASSSRRANYGYTF. The CDR3 coding sequence is TGTGCCAGTAGTAGCCGACGGGCTAACTATGGCTACACCTTC.